A single T cell receptor (beta chain) is shown here with its context. This sample was taken from a study of blood T cell repertoires in COVID-19. Per germline, CDR1 MGHDK and CDR2 SYGVNS. Deletions cut 6 bases from V and 5 bases from J, with 13 bases between. This CDR3 region has 13 residues. Repertoires were generated with immunoSEQ multiplex PCR, while TCRdb's copy carries only in-frame clones and drops some. The sample has around 47,000 clones; just under 70% are singletons. The J gene is TRBJ1-1, the V gene TRBV25-1; D not certain. This clonotype originated in a man older than 75 with acute or convalescent COVID-19. The specimen was peripheral blood. The CDR3 sequence: CASRTGSRTEAFF. CDR3 nucleotide sequence: TGTGCCAGCAGAACCGGGAGTCGGACTGAAGCTTTCTTT. The whole variable domain, remainder taken from reference TRBV25-1 and TRBJ1-1, is EADIYQTPRYLVIGTGKKITLECSQTMGHDKMYWYQQDPGMELHLIHYSYGVNSTEKGDLSSESTVSRIRTEHFPLTLESARPSHTSQYLCASRTGSRTEAFFGQGTRLTVV.